The 22 T cell receptor beta chains below come from one sample, sequenced in a study of control samples from healthy donors and cancer patients. Generated by immunoSEQ multiplex PCR, the TCRdb table keeps only in-frame clones and is missing some. Of 150,000 to 200,000 clones in the sample, about 90% are singletons; the top ten hold 1.4%. Sequencing was carried out using blood. The receptors were gathered from a woman in her forties or fifties in good health.

The chain has TRBV6-2 or TRBV6-3 and TRBJ1-3, with D hard to call. The CDR3 is 12 residues long. The germline V gene has CDR1 MNHEY and CDR2 SVGEGT. Trimming left V 4 bases short and J 7 bases short, with 8 bases between. Here the CDR3 DNA reads TGTGCCAGCAGTTCCGCGGGGAACACCATATATTTT. Amino acid sequence: CASSSAGNTIYF.

This sequence joins TRBV19 and TRBJ1-1; D uncertain. Germline CDR1 is LNHDA and CDR2 is SQIVND (reference sequence). V was trimmed by 1 base and J by 2 bases, leaving 8 bases between them. CDR3 length: 14 residues. For the CDR3, the DNA is TGTGCCAGTAGTATAGTGAACAGAAACACTGAAGCTTTCTTT. It specifies CASSIVNRNTEAFF. The variable domain in full, with the rest retrieved from reference TRBV19 and TRBJ1-1, is DGGITQSPKYLFRKEGQNVTLSCEQNLNHDAMYWYRQDPGQGLRLIYYSQIVNDFQKGDIAEGYSVSREKKESFPLTVTSAQKNPTAFYLCASSIVNRNTEAFFGQGTRLTVV.

This clone was detected only a few times. CDR3 protein: CASSLDQTDSYEQYF. The DNA of the CDR3 is TGTGCCAGCAGCTTAGACCAGACAGATTCCTACGAGCAGTACTTC. The chain combines TRBV11-2 with TRBJ2-7; possible D gene TRBD1, 5 bases. The CDR3 runs 15 residues. V dropped 0 bases and J dropped 1 base, with 10 bases sitting between them. CDR1 is SGHAT, CDR2 FQNNGV, per germline.

The chain links TRBV19 to TRBJ1-1; D uncertain. The CDR3 covers 14 residues. Germline lookup yields CDR1 LNHDA and CDR2 SQIVND (reference sequence). Between the trimmed V and J ends, which lost 5 bases and 6 bases, there was a span of 16 bases. DNA for the CDR3: TGTGCCAGTAGTTTTAGGGAAGCGGTCGCTGAAGCTTTCTTT. Its translation is CASSFREAVAEAFF.

This clone was picked up one time. The chain joins TRBV15 to TRBJ1-1; D uncertain. Germline V gene lookup returns CDR1 LNHNV and CDR2 YYDKDF (reference sequence). The V gene lost 3 bases and the J gene lost 3 bases, with 11 bases spanning the gap. CDR3 length equals 14 residues. The CDR3 nucleotides read TGTGCCACCAGCAGGTCCCGGTGGGACACTGAAGCTTTCTTT. Translated, it gives CATSRSRWDTEAFF.

This clone has only one observation. The chain uses TRBV7-3 and TRBJ1-1; D may be TRBD1 (5 bases). The germline CDR1 and CDR2 sequences are SGHTA and FQGTGA. Between the trimmed V and J ends, which lost 5 bases and 2 bases, there was a span of 12 bases. This CDR3 is 14 amino acids long. CDR3 sequence reads: CASSPGGINTEAFF. As DNA, the CDR3 is TGTGCCAGCAGCCCGGGGGGTATCAACACTGAAGCTTTCTTT.

This rearrangement joins TRBV18 to TRBJ2-2; 8 nucleotides align to TRBD2. The CDR3 runs to 17 residues. The trim removed 0 bases at V and 6 bases at J, leaving 9 bases unmatched. CDR1 and CDR2 from the germline V gene are KGHSH and LQKENI. For the CDR3, the DNA is TGTGCCAGCTCACCACCAGTCGGGACTAGTAGATCCGGGGAGCTGTTTTTT. Translating gives CASSPPVGTSRSGELFF. The whole variable domain, remainder taken from reference TRBV18 and TRBJ2-2, is NAGVMQNPRHLVRRRGQEARLRCSPMKGHSHVYWYRQLPEEGLKFMVYLQKENIIDESGMPKERFSAEFPKEGPSILRIQQVVRGDSAAYFCASSPPVGTSRSGELFFGEGSRLTVL.

The V call is TRBV28, the J call TRBJ1-5; D unresolved. Germline assignment: CDR1 MDHEN and CDR2 SYDVKM. CDR3 length: 14 residues. Trimming removed 3 bases from V and 3 bases from J, with 9 bases in between. In DNA, the CDR3 is TGTGCCAGCAGTTTCATCGGTAACAATCAGCCCCAGCATTTT. This gives the protein CASSFIGNNQPQHF.

The chain links TRBV7-2 to TRBJ1-1, with D maybe TRBD1 (6 bases). CDR1 and CDR2 from the germline V gene are SGHTA and FQGNSA. This CDR3 spans 14 amino acids. Trimming shortened V by 3 bases and J by 5 bases, and 13 bases separated the two germline ends. The CDR3 loop reads CASSFEPGVTEAFF. As DNA, the CDR3 is TGTGCCAGCAGCTTCGAACCAGGGGTAACTGAAGCTTTCTTT. Full variable domain (outside the CDR3, taken from reference TRBV7-2 and TRBJ1-1): GAGVSQSPSNKVTEKGKDVELRCDPISGHTALYWYRQSLGQGLEFLIYFQGNSAPDKSGLPSDRFSAERTGGSVSTLTIQRTQQEDSAVYLCASSFEPGVTEAFFGQGTRLTVV.

The gene calls are TRBV9 and TRBJ2-7; 7 nucleotides align to TRBD1. CDR3 length equals 16 residues. With 0 bases clipped from V and 2 bases from J, the junction kept 8 bases outside the gene matches. The germline V gene encodes CDR1 SGDLS and CDR2 YYNGEE. The CDR3 is CASSVGQGPFTYEQYF. CDR3 bases: TGTGCCAGCAGCGTAGGACAGGGCCCATTCACCTACGAGCAGTACTTC.

This chain joins TRBV6-5 and TRBJ2-3; 10 nucleotides align to TRBD2. From germline, CDR1 is MNHEY and CDR2 SVGAGI. Trimming removed 4 bases from V and 6 bases from J; junction bases left unmatched: 7. This CDR3 is 15 amino acids long. The CDR3 region is CASSSTGLAVDTQYF. For the CDR3, the DNA is TGTGCCAGCAGTTCTACAGGACTAGCGGTTGATACGCAGTATTTT.

The J gene is TRBJ1-6, the V gene TRBV2; 10 positions agree with TRBD1. Trimming removed 1 base from V and 9 bases from J; junction bases left unmatched: 3. Germline V gene lookup returns CDR1 SNHLY and CDR2 FYNNEI. The CDR3 has 15 residues. CDR3 nucleotides: TGTGCCAGCAGTGAAGGGACAGGGGGACGTTCACCCCTCCACTTT. This sequence encodes CASSEGTGGRSPLHF.

The chain uses TRBV28 and TRBJ1-1; no clear D gene. Trimming removed 6 bases from V and 0 bases from J, with 11 bases in between. The germline CDR1 and CDR2 sequences are MDHEN and SYDVKM. This CDR3 spans 14 amino acids. In DNA, the CDR3 is TGTGCCAGCAGACTGAACAGTATGAACACTGAAGCTTTCTTT. It is translated as CASRLNSMNTEAFF.

In its sample, this clone was seen once. This sequence joins TRBV5-8 and TRBJ1-1; D ambiguous. This CDR3 region has 13 residues. Germline assignment: CDR1 SGHTS and CDR2 YDEGEE. V was shortened by 0 bases and J by 3 bases, with 6 bases between the two germline ends. Here the CDR3 reads CASSLGRYTEAFF. The DNA for the CDR3 is TGTGCCAGCAGCTTGGGGCGGTACACTGAAGCTTTCTTT. The variable domain in full, completed from reference TRBV5-8 and TRBJ1-1, reads EAGVTQSPTHLIKTRGQQATLRCSPISGHTSVYWYQQALGLGLQFLLWYDEGEERNRGNFPPRFSGRQFPNYSSELNVNALELEDSALYLCASSLGRYTEAFFGQGTRLTVV.

The V gene is TRBV30, the J gene TRBJ2-3; the D is unclear. Trimming took 4 bases from V and 8 from J, leaving 13 bases between them. This CDR3 is built from 12 residues. Germline V gene lookup returns CDR1 GTSNPN and CDR2 SVGIG (reference sequence). CDR3 region: CAWTPLPGTQYF. Written as DNA, the CDR3 is TGTGCCTGGACCCCCCTCCCTGGTACGCAGTATTTT.

This rearrangement joins TRBV5-1 to TRBJ2-7, with 10 bases lining up with TRBD2. The CDR3 totals 17 residues. V lost 0 bases to trimming and J lost 3 bases; unmatched junction nucleotides: 9. The germline V gene encodes CDR1 SGHRS and CDR2 YFSETQ. The CDR3 coding sequence is TGCGCCAGCAGCTTGGCCTCAGGTACTAGCGGGATCTACGAGCAGTACTTC. This translates into CASSLASGTSGIYEQYF.

In this sample, this clone turned up once. The chain has TRBV4-1 and TRBJ2-1, with 9 bases identical to TRBD2. The CDR3 runs to 19 residues. Germline CDR1 is MGHRA and CDR2 is YSYEKL. V was pared by 2 bases and J by 12 bases, with 23 bases of the junction left unmatched. This CDR3 reads CASSQNTMKTGLAGLAQFF. The CDR3 DNA reads TGCGCCAGCAGCCAAAACACCATGAAGACTGGCCTAGCGGGATTGGCGCAGTTCTTC.

J is TRBJ1-5 and V is TRBV7-2, with 7 bases lining up with TRBD1. V lost 2 bases, J lost 2 bases, and 3 bases stayed unmatched. Germline CDR1 is SGHTA and CDR2 is FQGNSA. The CDR3 contains 15 residues. In nucleotides, the CDR3 is TGTGCCAGCAGCTTAAGACAGGGTGGCAATCAGCCCCAGCATTTT. It specifies CASSLRQGGNQPQHF.

This clone occurred once. The V gene is TRBV6-5, the J gene TRBJ1-2, with 8 bases matching TRBD1. The CDR3 runs to 14 residues. Germline V gives CDR1 MNHEY, CDR2 SVGAGI. Losses at the gene ends were 0 bases for V and 8 bases for J; bases not matched to a gene: 5. CDR3 sequence: CASSYSQGARGYTF. The DNA for the CDR3 is TGTGCCAGCAGTTACTCTCAGGGGGCGCGAGGCTACACCTTC.

V usage is TRBV29-1 and J usage is TRBJ1-5, with TRBD1 identical over 9 bases. The CDR3 extends over 13 amino acids. The V and J ends lost 4 bases and 7 bases, in that order; junction bases with no gene match: 5. Germline CDR1 is SQVTM and CDR2 is ANQGSEA. The CDR3 region has the DNA TGCAGCGTTGCACAGGGGGCTTGGCAGCCCCAGCATTTT. The encoded protein is CSVAQGAWQPQHF.

V gene TRBV19 combines with J gene TRBJ1-1, with 9 nucleotides matching TRBD1. The CDR3 is made up of 15 amino acids. The V gene end was trimmed by 7 bases and the J gene end by 4 bases; junction bases not matched to a gene: 10. The germline gives CDR1 LNHDA, CDR2 SQIVND (reference sequence). CDR3 region: CASKGDRVKSTEAFF. The CDR3 nucleotides are TGTGCCAGTAAGGGGGACAGGGTAAAATCCACTGAAGCTTTCTTT. The variable domain in full, completed from reference TRBV19 and TRBJ1-1, reads DGGITQSPKYLFRKEGQNVTLSCEQNLNHDAMYWYRQDPGQGLRLIYYSQIVNDFQKGDIAEGYSVSREKKESFPLTVTSAQKNPTAFYLCASKGDRVKSTEAFFGQGTRLTVV.

The V and J genes are TRBV7-2 and TRBJ1-2; TRBD1 matches at 11 bases. This CDR3 comprises 14 residues. The ends lost 3 bases at V and 8 bases at J; junction bases unmatched: 5. Germline V CDR1 and CDR2: SGHTA, FQGNSA. The CDR3 loop reads CASSFRTGGRGYTF. The CDR3 DNA reads as TGTGCCAGCAGCTTCCGGACAGGGGGCCGAGGCTACACCTTC.